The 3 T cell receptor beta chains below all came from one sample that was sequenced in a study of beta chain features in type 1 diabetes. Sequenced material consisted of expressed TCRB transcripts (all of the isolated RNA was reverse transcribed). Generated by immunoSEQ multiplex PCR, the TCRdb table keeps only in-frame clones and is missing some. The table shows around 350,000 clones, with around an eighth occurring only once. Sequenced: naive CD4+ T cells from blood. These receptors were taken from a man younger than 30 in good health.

CDR3 sequence reads: CASSHPGQGETKPQHF. CDR3 nucleotides: TGCGCCAGCAGCCACCCGGGACAGGGAGAGACTAAGCCCCAGCATTTT. The rearrangement links TRBV4-1 to TRBJ1-5; 9 positions agree with TRBD1. This CDR3 comprises 16 residues. Germline CDR1 and CDR2: MGHRA and YSYEKL. Germline trimming cut 3 bases from V and 8 bases from J; bases unmatched to any gene: 11.

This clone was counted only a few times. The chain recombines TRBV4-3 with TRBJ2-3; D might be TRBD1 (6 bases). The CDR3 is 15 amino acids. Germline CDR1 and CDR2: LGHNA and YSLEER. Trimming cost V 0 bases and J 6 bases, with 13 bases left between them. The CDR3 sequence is CASSQDSSRGDTQYF. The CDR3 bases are TGCGCCAGCAGCCAAGATAGCAGTAGGGGGGATACGCAGTATTTT.

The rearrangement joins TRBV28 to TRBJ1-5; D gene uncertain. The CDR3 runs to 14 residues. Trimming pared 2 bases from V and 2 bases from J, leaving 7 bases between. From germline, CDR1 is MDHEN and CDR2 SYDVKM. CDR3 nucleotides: TGTGCCAGCAGTTTAAGCAGCGGCAATCAGCCCCAGCATTTT. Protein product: CASSLSSGNQPQHF. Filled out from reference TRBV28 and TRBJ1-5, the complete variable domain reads DVKVTQSSRYLVKRTGEKVFLECVQDMDHENMFWYRQDPGLGLRLIYFSYDVKMKEKGDIPEGYSVSREKKERFSLILESASTNQTSMYLCASSLSSGNQPQHFGDGTRLSIL.